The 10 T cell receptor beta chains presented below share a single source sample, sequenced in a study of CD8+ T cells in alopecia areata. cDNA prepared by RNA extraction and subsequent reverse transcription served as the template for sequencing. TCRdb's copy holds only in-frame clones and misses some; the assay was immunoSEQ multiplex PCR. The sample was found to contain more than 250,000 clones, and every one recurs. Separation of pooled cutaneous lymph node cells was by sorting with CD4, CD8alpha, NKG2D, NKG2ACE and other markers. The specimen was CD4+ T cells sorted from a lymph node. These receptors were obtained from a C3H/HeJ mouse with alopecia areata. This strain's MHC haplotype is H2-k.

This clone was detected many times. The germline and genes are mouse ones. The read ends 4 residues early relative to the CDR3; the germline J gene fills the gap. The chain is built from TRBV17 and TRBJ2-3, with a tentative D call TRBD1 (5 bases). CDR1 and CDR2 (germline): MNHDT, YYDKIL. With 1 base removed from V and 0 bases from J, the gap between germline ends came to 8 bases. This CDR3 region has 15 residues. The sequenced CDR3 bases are TGTGCTAGCAGTAGAGGGACATCTAGTGCAGAA. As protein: CASSRGTSSAE. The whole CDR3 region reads CASSRGTSSAETLYF.

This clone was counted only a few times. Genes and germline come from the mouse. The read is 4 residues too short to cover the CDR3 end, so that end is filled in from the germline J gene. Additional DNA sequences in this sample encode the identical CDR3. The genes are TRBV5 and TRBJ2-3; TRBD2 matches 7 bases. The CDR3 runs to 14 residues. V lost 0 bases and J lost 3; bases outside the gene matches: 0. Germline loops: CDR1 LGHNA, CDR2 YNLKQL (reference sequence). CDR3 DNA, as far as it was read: TGTGCCAGCAGCCAAGACTGGGGGGCAGAA. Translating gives CASSQDWGAE. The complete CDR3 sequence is CASSQDWGAETLYF.

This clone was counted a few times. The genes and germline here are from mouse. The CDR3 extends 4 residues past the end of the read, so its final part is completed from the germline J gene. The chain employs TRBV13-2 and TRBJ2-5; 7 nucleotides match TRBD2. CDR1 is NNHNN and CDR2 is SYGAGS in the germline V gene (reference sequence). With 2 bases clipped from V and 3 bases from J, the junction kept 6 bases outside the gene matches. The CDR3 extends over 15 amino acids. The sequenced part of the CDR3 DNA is TGTGCCAGCGGTGAAAGCCGGGGGGGGCAAGAC. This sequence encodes CASGESRGGQD. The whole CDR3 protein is CASGESRGGQDTQYF.

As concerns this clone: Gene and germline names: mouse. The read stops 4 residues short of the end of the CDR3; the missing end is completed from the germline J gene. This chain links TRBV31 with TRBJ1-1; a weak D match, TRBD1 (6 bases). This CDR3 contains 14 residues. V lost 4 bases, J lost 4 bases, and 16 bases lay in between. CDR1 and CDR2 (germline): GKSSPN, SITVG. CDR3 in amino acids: CAWNLLRGGTEVFF. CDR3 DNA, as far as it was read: TGTGCCTGGAATCTCCTCAGGGGAGGCACA.

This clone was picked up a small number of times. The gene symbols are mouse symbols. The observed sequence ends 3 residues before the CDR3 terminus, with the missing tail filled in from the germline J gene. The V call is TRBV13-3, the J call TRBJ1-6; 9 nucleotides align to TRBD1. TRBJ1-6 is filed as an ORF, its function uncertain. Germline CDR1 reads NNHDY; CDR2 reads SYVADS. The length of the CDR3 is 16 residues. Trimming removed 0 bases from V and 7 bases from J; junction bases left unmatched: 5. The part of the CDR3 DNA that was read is TGTGCCAGCAGTGATGCAGGGACAGGGAGGAATTCGCCC. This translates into CASSDAGTGRNSP. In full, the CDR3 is CASSDAGTGRNSPLYF.

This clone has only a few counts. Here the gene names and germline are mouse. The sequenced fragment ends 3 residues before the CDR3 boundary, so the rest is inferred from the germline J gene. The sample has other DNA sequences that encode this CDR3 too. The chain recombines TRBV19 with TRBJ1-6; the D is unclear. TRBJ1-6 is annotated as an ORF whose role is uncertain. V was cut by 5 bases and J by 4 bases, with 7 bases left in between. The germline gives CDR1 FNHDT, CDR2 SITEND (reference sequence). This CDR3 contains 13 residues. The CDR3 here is CASSDTYNSPLYF. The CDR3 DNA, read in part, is TGTGCCAGCAGCGACACTTATAATTCGCCC.

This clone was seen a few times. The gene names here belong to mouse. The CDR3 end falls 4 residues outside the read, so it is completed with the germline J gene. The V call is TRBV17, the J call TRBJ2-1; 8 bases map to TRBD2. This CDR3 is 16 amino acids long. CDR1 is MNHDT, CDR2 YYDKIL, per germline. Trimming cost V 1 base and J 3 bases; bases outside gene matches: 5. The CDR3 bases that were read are TGTGCTAGCAGTAGAGTTGGGGGGGGGCGCTATGCT. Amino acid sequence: CASSRVGGGRYA. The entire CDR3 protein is CASSRVGGGRYAEQFF. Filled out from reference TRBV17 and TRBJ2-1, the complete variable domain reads DTTVKQNPRYKLARVGKPVNLICSQTMNHDTMYWYQKKPNQAPKLLLFYYDKILNREADTFEKFQSSRPNNSFCSLYIGSAGLEYSAMYLCASSRVGGGRYAEQFFGPGTRLTVL.

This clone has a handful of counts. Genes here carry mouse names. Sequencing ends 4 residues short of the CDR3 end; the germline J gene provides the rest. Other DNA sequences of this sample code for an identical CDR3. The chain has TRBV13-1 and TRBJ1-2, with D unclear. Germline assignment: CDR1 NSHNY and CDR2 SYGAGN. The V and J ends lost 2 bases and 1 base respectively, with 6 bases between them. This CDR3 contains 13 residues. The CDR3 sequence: CASSDPKNSDYTF. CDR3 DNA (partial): TGTGCCAGCAGTGACCCCAAAAACTCC.

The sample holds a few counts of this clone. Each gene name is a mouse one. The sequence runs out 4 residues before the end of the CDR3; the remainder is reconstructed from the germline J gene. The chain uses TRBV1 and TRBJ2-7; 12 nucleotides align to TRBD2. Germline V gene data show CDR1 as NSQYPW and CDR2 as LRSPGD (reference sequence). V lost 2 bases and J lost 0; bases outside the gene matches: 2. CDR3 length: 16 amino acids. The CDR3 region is CTCSARLGGRSYEQYF. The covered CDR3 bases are TGCACCTGCAGTGCACGACTGGGGGGGCGCTCCTAT.

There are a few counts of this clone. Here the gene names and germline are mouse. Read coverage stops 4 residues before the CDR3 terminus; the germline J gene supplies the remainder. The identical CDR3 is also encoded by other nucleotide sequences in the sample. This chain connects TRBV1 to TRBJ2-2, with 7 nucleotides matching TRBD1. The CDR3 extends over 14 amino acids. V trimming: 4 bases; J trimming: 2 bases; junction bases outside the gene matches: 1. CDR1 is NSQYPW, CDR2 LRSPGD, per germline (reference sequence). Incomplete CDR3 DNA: TGCACCTGCAGTGGGGACAGTAACACCGGG. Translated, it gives CTCSGDSNTG. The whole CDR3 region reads CTCSGDSNTGQLYF.